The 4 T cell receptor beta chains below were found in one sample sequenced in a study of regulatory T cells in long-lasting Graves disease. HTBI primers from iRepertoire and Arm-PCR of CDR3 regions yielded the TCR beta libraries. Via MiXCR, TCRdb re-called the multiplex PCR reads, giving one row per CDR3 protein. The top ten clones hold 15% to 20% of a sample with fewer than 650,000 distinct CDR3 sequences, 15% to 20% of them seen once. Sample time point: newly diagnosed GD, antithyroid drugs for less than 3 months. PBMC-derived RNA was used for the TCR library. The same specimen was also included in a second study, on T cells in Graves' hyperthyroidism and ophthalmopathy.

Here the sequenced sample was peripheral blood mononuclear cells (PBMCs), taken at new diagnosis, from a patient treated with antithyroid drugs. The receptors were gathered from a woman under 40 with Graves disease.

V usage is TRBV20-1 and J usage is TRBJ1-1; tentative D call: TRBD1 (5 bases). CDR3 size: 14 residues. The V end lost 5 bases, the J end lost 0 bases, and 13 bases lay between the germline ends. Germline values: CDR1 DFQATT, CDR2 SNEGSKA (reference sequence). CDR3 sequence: CSAPGGGMNTEAFF. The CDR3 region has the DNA TGCAGTGCTCCCGGGGGGGGAATGAACACTGAAGCTTTCTTT.

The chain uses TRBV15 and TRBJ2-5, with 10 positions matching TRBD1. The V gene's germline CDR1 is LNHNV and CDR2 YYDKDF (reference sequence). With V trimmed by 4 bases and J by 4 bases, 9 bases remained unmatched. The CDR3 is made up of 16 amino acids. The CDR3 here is CATSKRQGAIRETQYF. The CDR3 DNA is TGTGCCACCAGCAAGAGACAGGGGGCGATTCGAGAGACCCAGTACTTC. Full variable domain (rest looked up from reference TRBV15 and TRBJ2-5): DAMVIQNPRYQVTQFGKPVTLSCSQTLNHNVMYWYQQKSSQAPKLLFHYYDKDFNNEADTPDNFQSRRPNTSFCFLDIRSPGLGDTAMYLCATSKRQGAIRETQYFGPGTRLLVL.

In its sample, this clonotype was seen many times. In DNA, the CDR3 is TGTGCCAGCAGTGAAGTACCGGGGACAGGGGGGTACGAGCAGTACTTC. Translated, it gives CASSEVPGTGGYEQYF. V is TRBV6-1 and J is TRBJ2-7; TRBD1 matches 11 bases. Trimming at V came to 1 base and at J to 4 bases, leaving 6 bases not matched to a gene. The CDR3 loop spans 16 amino acids. Looked up from germline, CDR1 is MNHNS and CDR2 is SASEGT.

The CDR3 loop is CASSEGWGAGGTDTQYF. CDR3 nucleotides: TGTGCCAGCAGTGAGGGGTGGGGAGCGGGAGGCACAGATACGCAGTATTTT. The chain recombines TRBV6-1 with TRBJ2-3; TRBD2 aligns across 8 bases. CDR3 length: 17 amino acids. J lost 1 base, V lost 3 bases, and 9 bases had no gene match. CDR1 and CDR2 (germline): MNHNS, SASEGT.